The entry that follows covers one T cell receptor beta chain sequence. This sample is drawn from a study of blood T cell repertoires in COVID-19. This CDR3 comprises 14 residues. Unmatched junction bases numbered 6, after V lost 9 bases and J lost 2 bases. The germline V gene has CDR1 LNHDA and CDR2 SQIVND (reference sequence). The repertoire was sequenced with immunoSEQ multiplex PCR; TCRdb's copy has only in-frame clones and lacks some. This sample yields 180,000 or so clones, of which roughly 86% are seen a single time; about 9.7% belongs to the top ten. This receptor was obtained from a woman aged 30 to 39 who had recovered from COVID-19. V gene TRBV19 combines with J gene TRBJ2-3, with 9 positions matching TRBD2. The specimen sequenced was PBMCs or T cells enriched from blood (not recorded which). The CDR3 spells CASHSGRFTDTQYF. The CDR3 DNA sequence: TGTGCCAGCCACAGCGGGAGGTTCACAGATACGCAGTATTTT.